This passage covers 30 T cell receptor beta chains from one sample sequenced in a study of tumor-infiltrating lymphocytes in primary liver carcinoma. Blood RNA came from unsorted whole blood; germline DNA was also extracted. A primer in the constant region served to generate TCR beta cDNA from about 470 ng of total RNA. What produced the TCR beta libraries was three nested multiplex PCR rounds using slightly modified ARM-PCR. It was with TRBV1-TRBV30 forward primers and a C-beta reverse primer that the first two PCR rounds were run, at about 9 cycles each. TCRdb used MiXCR to reprocess the multiplex PCR reads, holding one entry per CDR3 protein. This table holds 250,000 to 350,000 distinct CDR3 sequences, 58% found once. The sample comprised peripheral blood. The receptor set was obtained from a woman aged 30 to 39 with primary liver carcinoma and hepatitis B virus infection.

Concerning this clonotype: The junction departs from germline at one end; a sequencing error may be responsible. The rearrangement uses TRBV5-5 and TRBJ2-7; tentatively, D is TRBD1 or TRBD2 (5 bases each). Germline CDR1 SGHKS, CDR2 YYEKEE (reference sequence). The CDR3 totals 14 residues. DNA for the CDR3: TGTCCCAGCAGCTTACTTCCTACGGGGCACGAGCAGTACTTC. This encodes CPSSLLPTGHEQYF.

The table lists this clonotype with a few counts. V is TRBV29-1 and J is TRBJ2-1; the D gene is possibly TRBD1 (6 bases). CDR1 and CDR2 (germline): SQVTM, ANQGSEA. The CDR3 loop spans 14 amino acids. V was pared by 7 bases and J by 1 base, with 14 bases between. CDR3 protein: CSGTGWDSYNEQFF. CDR3 coding DNA: TGCAGCGGTACAGGGTGGGATTCCTACAATGAGCAGTTCTTC.

This clonotype was seen a handful of times. The chain joins TRBV12-3 or TRBV12-4 to TRBJ2-7; 7 bases map to TRBD2. The CDR3 is made up of 15 amino acids. Trimming cost V 6 bases and J 0 bases; bases outside gene matches: 8. CDR3 sequence: CASSNRREGSYEQYF. DNA for the CDR3: TGTGCCAGCAGCAACAGGAGGGAGGGCTCCTACGAGCAGTACTTC.

On this clonotype itself: One end of the junction fails to match germline, which may point to a read error. The CDR3 here is CVSEAETSNQPQHF. CDR3 DNA sequence: TGTGTCAGCGAGGCAGAAACGAGCAATCAGCCCCAGCATTTT. This sequence joins TRBV6-2 or TRBV6-3 and TRBJ1-5; no clear D gene. In germline, CDR1 is MNHEY, CDR2 SVGEGT. This CDR3 is built from 14 residues.

This clonotype has only a few counts. The chain combines TRBV5-4 with TRBJ2-1, with TRBD1 identical over 9 bases. V lost 0 bases and J lost 6; bases outside the gene matches: 1. From germline, CDR1 is SGHNT and CDR2 YYREEE (reference sequence). This CDR3 region has 14 residues. In nucleotides, the CDR3 is TGTGCCAGCAGCTTGGACAGGGGGCCCAATGAGCAGTTCTTC. Encoded protein: CASSLDRGPNEQFF.

The chain combines TRBV13 with TRBJ2-7; 7 nucleotides match TRBD2. Germline V CDR1 and CDR2: PRHDT, FYEKMQ (reference sequence). This CDR3 region has 16 residues. V lost 5 bases, J lost 4 bases, and 14 bases stayed unmatched. The CDR3 DNA reads TGTGCCAGCAGCCGAGGCTACCGGGACTACCTATACGAGCAGTACTTC. This codes for CASSRGYRDYLYEQYF. Full variable domain (rest looked up from reference TRBV13 and TRBJ2-7): AAGVIQSPRHLIKEKRETATLKCYPIPRHDTVYWYQQGPGQDPQFLISFYEKMQSDKGSIPDRFSAQQFSDYHSELNMSSLELGDSALYFCASSRGYRDYLYEQYFGPGTRLTVT.

Ten or more counts support this clonotype. The CDR3 DNA reads TGTGCCAGCAGCTTTACGGGACAGGGGAAATACGAGCAGTACTTC. Its translation is CASSFTGQGKYEQYF. The V gene is TRBV11-1, the J gene TRBJ2-7; TRBD1 matches at 10 bases. The germline CDR1 and CDR2 sequences are SGHAT and FQDESV (reference sequence). Trimming removed 3 bases from V and 4 bases from J; junction bases left unmatched: 6. This CDR3 is 15 amino acids long.

This clonotype was seen only once. A much larger clonotype is one base distant, so this may be a read error. The chain carries TRBV29-1 and TRBJ1-1, with unresolved D. Germline CDR1 SQVTM, CDR2 ANQGSEA. The CDR3 is 12 residues long. CDR3 loop: CSYLGENIEAFF. The CDR3 nucleotides read TGCAGCTATCTTGGGGAGAACATTGAAGCTTTCTTT. Complete variable domain (other parts from reference TRBV29-1 and TRBJ1-1): SAVISQKPSRDICQRGTSLTIQCQVDSQVTMMFWYRQQPGQSLTLIATANQGSEATYESGFVIDKFPISRPNLTFSTLTVSNMSPEDSSIYLCSYLGENIEAFFGQGTRLTVV.

On this clonotype itself: At one end, the junction sequence differs from germline, possibly due to a read error. The chain links TRBV11-3 to TRBJ2-3; 9 bases are a match to TRBD2. The CDR3 has 16 amino acids. Germline V lookup: CDR1 SGHNT, CDR2 YENEEA. DNA of the CDR3: TGTGCCAGCAGCTTGAATAGCGGGAGACACACAGATAGGCAGTATTTT. It encodes CASSLNSGRHTDRQYF.

The V gene is TRBV4-3, the J gene TRBJ2-1; 8 bases line up with TRBD2. Germline V gene data show CDR1 as LGHNA and CDR2 as YSLEER. The CDR3 runs to 18 residues. V lost 1 base to trimming and J lost 10 bases; unmatched junction nucleotides: 18. CDR3: CASSQGSAGLAGSCEQFF. The CDR3 DNA follows: TGCGCCAGCAGCCAAGGATCGGCGGGGCTAGCGGGCTCCTGCGAGCAGTTCTTC.

Comment on this clonotype: A much larger clone lies one base from this, so it may be a read error. No conserved phenylalanine or tryptophan is present at the end of the CDR3, so a read error is the likely explanation. As DNA, the CDR3 is TGTGCCAGCAGTCCAAGACAGGGTACGGCTTTCGTT. Translated: CASSPRQGTAFV. The chain uses TRBV6-5 and TRBJ1-1, with 7 bases aligning to TRBD1. This CDR3 spans 12 amino acids. V was clipped by 5 bases and J by 11 bases; unmatched bases: 8. Germline CDR1 is MNHEY and CDR2 is SVGAGI.

This clonotype was seen only a few times. Sequence at one end of the junction differs from germline and may be a read error. The chain uses TRBV6-5 and TRBJ1-5, with D uncertain. Germline V lookup: CDR1 MNHEY, CDR2 SVGAGI. CDR3 length: 14 residues. The CDR3 region is CASSYQAAVQPRHF. CDR3 DNA sequence: TGTGCCAGCAGTTACCAAGCGGCGGTCCAGCCCCGGCATTTT.

The J gene is TRBJ2-7, the V gene TRBV7-8; TRBD1 matches at 8 bases. Germline trimming cut 5 bases from V and 7 bases from J; bases unmatched to any gene: 10. Germline V gives CDR1 SGHVS, CDR2 FQNEAQ. The CDR3 spans 14 residues. In DNA, the CDR3 is TGTGCCAGCAGCCTTCGGACAGGGTGGAGTGAGCAGTACTTC. Protein product: CASSLRTGWSEQYF.

On this clonotype: With a much larger clone just one base away, this may be a read error. Because the CDR3 is missing its conserved closing phenylalanine or tryptophan, this is likely a read error. The chain combines TRBV12-5 with TRBJ2-5; D is possibly TRBD1 (6 bases). CDR1 is LGHNT, CDR2 FRNRAP, per germline. This CDR3 is 15 amino acids long. The ends were cut back, 4 bases at V and 1 base at J, with 13 bases in the middle. CDR3 in amino acids: CASGSGAGAQETQYS. Here the CDR3 DNA reads TGTGCTAGTGGTTCAGGAGCAGGGGCCCAAGAGACCCAGTACTCC.

The V and J genes are TRBV20-1 and TRBJ2-2; D is ambiguous. The CDR3 is made up of 15 amino acids. With 0 bases removed from V and 7 bases from J, the gap between germline ends came to 15 bases. Germline V gene sequence: CDR1 DFQATT, CDR2 SNEGSKA (reference sequence). The CDR3 bases are TGCAGTGCTAGAGATCGGAAGGGTTGGGGCGGGGAGCTGTTTTTT. It codes for CSARDRKGWGGELFF.

About this clonotype itself: This sequence may be a read error, since a much larger clone differs from it by one base. The V and J genes are TRBV4-2 and TRBJ1-4, with TRBD1 identical over 9 bases. The V gene's germline CDR1 is LGHNA and CDR2 YNFKEQ. There are 15 residues in the CDR3. Here the CDR3 DNA reads TGTGCCAGCAGCCAAGATCTAGGGACAGGGAGAAAAGTGTTTTTT. It translates to CASSQDLGTGRKVFF.

A word on this clonotype: This CDR3 is missing its conserved last phenylalanine or tryptophan, likely due to a read error. The chain carries TRBV4-3 and TRBJ1-2; D uncertain. Germline V gives CDR1 LGHNA, CDR2 YSLEER. This CDR3 is built from 14 residues. Here the CDR3 DNA reads TGTACCAGCAGCGCTGAGTTGGAGATCTATGGCTACACCTCC. Amino acid sequence: CTSSAELEIYGYTS.

This clonotype was recorded once. Here the CDR3 omits its conserved ending phenylalanine or tryptophan, so a read error is the likely source. V is TRBV7-9 and J is TRBJ2-2; no firm D call. Germline V gene data show CDR1 as SEHNR and CDR2 as FQNEAQ (reference sequence). Between the trimmed V and J ends, which lost 1 base and 11 bases, there was a span of 8 bases. CDR3 size: 12 residues. This CDR3 reads CASSLEPSELFL. The CDR3 DNA follows: TGTGCCAGCAGCTTAGAACCCTCCGAGCTGTTTCTT.

The V call is TRBV6-2 or TRBV6-3, the J call TRBJ2-5, with D perhaps matching TRBD2 (6 bases). Trimming left V 6 bases short and J 5 bases short, with 16 bases between. The V gene's germline CDR1 is MNHEY and CDR2 SVGEGT. The CDR3 is made up of 14 amino acids. CDR3 loop: CASSGSWRSETQYF. The CDR3, as DNA: TGTGCCAGCAGCGGGAGCTGGAGGTCGGAGACCCAGTACTTC.

The chain uses TRBV13 and TRBJ2-6; TRBD1 matches at 9 bases. Losses at the gene ends were 8 bases for V and 2 bases for J; bases not matched to a gene: 10. The germline V gene encodes CDR1 PRHDT and CDR2 FYEKMQ (reference sequence). This CDR3 contains 17 residues. The CDR3 bases are TGTGCCAGCTTGAGGGGACAGGGAGTAACTGGGGCCAACGTCCTGACTTTC. Its protein is CASLRGQGVTGANVLTF.

V is TRBV14 and J is TRBJ1-1, with D hard to call. This CDR3 region has 14 residues. Trimming shortened V by 2 bases and J by 4 bases, and 11 bases separated the two germline ends. Germline V gene lookup returns CDR1 SGHDN and CDR2 FVKESK. Here the CDR3 DNA reads TGTGCCAGCAGCCAAAGCGGTACAGTCACTGAAGCTTTCTTT. It yields the protein CASSQSGTVTEAFF.

With regard to this clonotype: An end of the junction differs from the germline gene, which may be a read error. The chain joins TRBV11-2 to TRBJ1-5, with D unresolved. From germline, CDR1 is SGHAT and CDR2 FQNNGV. The CDR3 spans 13 residues. The CDR3 bases are TGTGCCAGCAGCTCGTCCCACAATCAGCCCCAGCATTTC. Translation gives CASSSSHNQPQHF. Full variable domain (rest looked up from reference TRBV11-2 and TRBJ1-5): EAGVAQSPRYKIIEKRQSVAFWCNPISGHATLYWYQQILGQGPKLLIQFQNNGVVDDSQLPKDRFSAERLKGVDSTLKIQPAKLEDSAVYLCASSSSHNQPQHFGDGTRLSIL.

The chain has TRBV29-1 and TRBJ2-7; perhaps TRBD2 as D (5 bases). This CDR3 has 16 amino acids. Germline-derived CDR1 and CDR2 are SQVTM and ANQGSEA. V lost 7 bases and J lost 0, with 22 bases in between. The CDR3 spells CSGLLTGGGSSYEQYF. In DNA, the CDR3 is TGCAGCGGATTACTTACGGGCGGAGGAAGCTCCTACGAGCAGTACTTC.

The chain links TRBV7-8 to TRBJ2-4, with D maybe TRBD2 (5 bases). Per germline, CDR1 SGHVS and CDR2 FQNEAQ. V was cut by 3 bases and J by 3 bases, with 21 bases left in between. The length of the CDR3 is 18 residues. The CDR3 spells CASSFPSERLGVKNIQYF. CDR3 sequence (DNA): TGTGCCAGCAGCTTCCCCAGCGAGCGATTGGGAGTCAAAAACATTCAGTACTTC.

As regards this clonotype: The germline gene is not matched at one end of the junction; a read error may be the cause. The V gene is TRBV11-2, the J gene TRBJ1-3, with unresolved D. There are 16 residues in the CDR3. Germline V CDR1 and CDR2: SGHAT, FQNNGV. The CDR3 region is CGSSLDPRASGNTIYF. The CDR3 DNA reads TGTGGCAGCAGCTTAGATCCAAGGGCCTCTGGAAACACCATATATTTT.

This clonotype was observed a few times. The chain combines TRBV7-9 with TRBJ2-1; weak D call: TRBD2 (7 bases). Between the trimmed V and J ends, which lost 7 bases and 7 bases, there was a span of 14 bases. From germline, CDR1 is SEHNR and CDR2 FQNEAQ (reference sequence). The CDR3 is 13 amino acids. The CDR3 nucleotides are TGTGCCAGCATAAGCGGGACACTTAATGAGCAGTTCTTC. Translation: CASISGTLNEQFF.

The chain links TRBV9 to TRBJ2-1, with 7 bases matching TRBD2. Germline values: CDR1 SGDLS, CDR2 YYNGEE. CDR3 size: 15 residues. J was trimmed by 1 base and V by 3 bases; bases with no gene match: 4. Written as DNA, the CDR3 is TGTGCCAGCAGCGCAAGCGGGATATCCTACAATGAGCAGTTCTTC. Amino acids: CASSASGISYNEQFF.

This chain joins TRBV2 and TRBJ1-2, with TRBD1 as a possible D gene (6 bases). Germline CDR1 reads SNHLY; CDR2 reads FYNNEI. This CDR3 comprises 14 residues. Deletions cut 9 bases from V and 2 bases from J, with 16 bases between. Written as DNA, the CDR3 is TGTGCCAGAGAAAACAGGGCGTCCAACTATGGCTACACCTTC. Encoded protein: CARENRASNYGYTF.

With regard to this clonotype: Compared with germline, one end of the junction differs, possibly owing to a read error. The genes are TRBV11-2 and TRBJ2-3; TRBD2 is a possible D gene (5 bases). The germline CDR1 and CDR2 sequences are SGHAT and FQNNGV. The CDR3 consists of 14 residues. CDR3 residues: CASSYEGYIDTRYF. For the CDR3, the DNA is TGTGCCAGCAGCTATGAGGGCTACATAGATACGCGGTATTTT.

The gene calls are TRBV21-1 and TRBJ2-2; the table assigns TRBD2, which was not confirmed against the DNA. TRBV21-1 is a pseudogene. The CDR3 sequence is 19 residues long. CDR3 residues: CASSKVRSSKSLNTGELFF. The CDR3 bases are TGTGCCAGCAGCAAAGTCAGAAGTAGTAAGTCCCTGAACACCGGGGAGCTGTTTTTT.